This T cell receptor beta chain was captured in a study of shared clonotypes between healthy human individuals. The J segment lost 3 bases and the V segment lost 4 bases, leaving 9 bases of the junction unmatched. Per the germline V gene, CDR1 is SGHNT and CDR2 is YYREEE (reference sequence). The CDR3 covers 15 residues. Generated by immunoSEQ multiplex PCR, the TCRdb table keeps only in-frame clones and is missing some. Of 2 million to 2.5 million clones listed, about 94% were seen once; the top ten hold 0.1% to 0.15%. The chain employs TRBV5-4 and TRBJ2-7, with TRBD2 identical over 8 bases. What was sequenced was naive CD4+ T cells sorted from blood. Indicated subset: CD45RA+ positively selected. This receptor was obtained from a man aged 18 to 35 in good health. CDR3 DNA: TGTGCCAGCAGCGTTCAAGCGGGAGAGGGCTACGAGCAGTACTTC. Translating it yields CASSVQAGEGYEQYF.